The entry that follows covers one T cell receptor (beta chain) sequence. This table comes from immunoSEQ multiplex PCR, and its TCRdb copy is limited to in-frame clones, with some not included. Among around 21,000 clones, roughly 80% were seen once, and the ten largest hold about 17%. Time point here: recipient sample about 28 days before transplant, after cytoreduction. The record originates from a study of T cell clonotyping in hematopoietic cell transplantation. The V end was cut by 0 bases, the J end by 4 bases, with 1 base between. The CDR3 length is 12 residues. Per germline, CDR1 WSHSY and CDR2 SAAADI.

The sequence derives from a man aged 55 to 70 with acute myeloid leukemia. Some clones in this sample may be carry-over from other donors' samples. The V and J genes are TRBV10-2 and TRBJ2-1; D remains ambiguous. The specimen comprised peripheral blood mononuclear cells, sampled before stem cell transplant. CDR3 loop: CASSESYNEQFF. Here the CDR3 DNA reads TGCGCCAGCAGTGAGTCGTACAATGAGCAGTTCTTC.